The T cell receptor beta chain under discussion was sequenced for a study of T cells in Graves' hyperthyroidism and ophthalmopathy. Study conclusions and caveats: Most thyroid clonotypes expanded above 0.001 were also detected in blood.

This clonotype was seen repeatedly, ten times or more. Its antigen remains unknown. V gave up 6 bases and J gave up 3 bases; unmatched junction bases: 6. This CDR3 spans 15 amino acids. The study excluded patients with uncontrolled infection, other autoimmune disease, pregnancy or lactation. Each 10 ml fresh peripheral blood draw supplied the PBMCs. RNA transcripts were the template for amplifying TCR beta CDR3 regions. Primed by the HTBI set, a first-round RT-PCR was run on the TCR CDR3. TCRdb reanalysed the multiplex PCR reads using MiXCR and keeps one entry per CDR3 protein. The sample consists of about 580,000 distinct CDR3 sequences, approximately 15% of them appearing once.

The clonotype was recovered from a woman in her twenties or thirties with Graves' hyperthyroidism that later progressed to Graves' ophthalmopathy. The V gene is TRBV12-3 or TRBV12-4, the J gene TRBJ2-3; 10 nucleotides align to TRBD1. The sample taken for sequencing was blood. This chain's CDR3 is CASSGRQGATDTQYF. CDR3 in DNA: TGTGCCAGCAGCGGTAGACAGGGGGCTACAGATACGCAGTATTTT.